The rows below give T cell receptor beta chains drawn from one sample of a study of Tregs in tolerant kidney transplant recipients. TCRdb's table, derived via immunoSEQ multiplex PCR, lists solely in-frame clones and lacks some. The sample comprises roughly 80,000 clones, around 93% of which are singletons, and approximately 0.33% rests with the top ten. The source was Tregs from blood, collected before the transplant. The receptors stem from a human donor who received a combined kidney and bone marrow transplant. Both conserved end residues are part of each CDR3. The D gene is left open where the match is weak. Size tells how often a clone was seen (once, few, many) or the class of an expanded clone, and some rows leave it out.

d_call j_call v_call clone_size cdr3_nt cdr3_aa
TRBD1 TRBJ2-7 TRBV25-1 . TGTGCCAGCAGGGGACAGGGCTACGAGCAGTACTTC CASRGQGYEQYF
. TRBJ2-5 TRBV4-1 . TGCGCCAGCAGCCAGGTCAGGGAACAGGGTTGGACCCAGTACTTC CASSQVREQGWTQYF
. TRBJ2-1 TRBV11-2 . TGTGCCAGCAGCTTGGCCGGGACCACAACCTACAATGAGCAGTTCTTC CASSLAGTTTYNEQFF
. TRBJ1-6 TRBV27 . TGTGCCGGGGGCGGCCCTTTAGGAGGTTCACCCCTCCACTTT CAGGGPLGGSPLHF
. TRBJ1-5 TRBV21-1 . TGTGCCAGCAGCACGACAGGGTACAATCAGCCCCAGCATTTT CASSTTGYNQPQHF
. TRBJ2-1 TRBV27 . TGTGCCAGCAGTTTGGTTAGCTCCTACAATGAGCAGTTCTTC CASSLVSSYNEQFF
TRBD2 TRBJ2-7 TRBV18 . TGTGCCAGCTCAGTGGGACTAGCGGGAGAGGGGTACGAGCAGTACTTC CASSVGLAGEGYEQYF
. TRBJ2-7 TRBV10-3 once TGTGCCATCAGTGAGCCAAACCGGGCAGAATCCTACGAGCAGTACTTC CAISEPNRAESYEQYF
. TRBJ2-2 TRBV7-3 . TGTGCCAGCAGCTTAACACCGGGACACCTCACCGGGGAGCTGTTTTTT CASSLTPGHLTGELFF
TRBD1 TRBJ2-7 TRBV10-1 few TGCGCCAGCAGTGAGTCCTCCGGGACAGGAGGGGACGAGCAGTACTTC CASSESSGTGGDEQYF
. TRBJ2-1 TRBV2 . TGTGCCAGCAGTGTGGAGGGGCGAGGCTCCTACAATGAGCAGTTCTTC CASSVEGRGSYNEQFF
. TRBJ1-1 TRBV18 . TGTGCCAGCTCACCACCTGGACAGGAAGCTTTCTTT CASSPPGQEAFF
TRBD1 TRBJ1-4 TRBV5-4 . TGTGCCAGCAGTTCCGGGACAGCCTTTGCAACTAATGAAAAACTGTTTTTT CASSSGTAFATNEKLFF
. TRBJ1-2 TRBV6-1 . TGTGCCAGCAGTGAACTGGGGCGCGTTGGCTACACCTTC CASSELGRVGYTF
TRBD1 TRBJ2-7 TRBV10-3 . TGTGCCATCAGCGACGACAGGGGGAGCTCCTACGAGCAGTACTTC CAISDDRGSSYEQYF
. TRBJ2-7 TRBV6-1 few TGTGCCAGCACTCGGTTGGGAACCTACGAGCAGTACTTC CASTRLGTYEQYF
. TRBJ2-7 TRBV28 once TGTGCCAGCAGGCTACAGGGCTACGAGCAGTACTTC CASRLQGYEQYF
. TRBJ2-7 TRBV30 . TGTGCCTGGAGTGCACCTCCGAACTACGAGCAGTACTTC CAWSAPPNYEQYF
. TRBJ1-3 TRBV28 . TGTGCCAGCAGTCCTCCAACGCACACCATATATTTT CASSPPTHTIYF
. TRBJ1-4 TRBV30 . TGTGCCTGGAGAGGGGCGAAAAATGAAAAACTGTTTTTT CAWRGAKNEKLFF
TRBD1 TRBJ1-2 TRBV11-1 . TGTGCCAGCAGCCCTACCGGACAGGGGGTTATCAATGGCTACACCTTC CASSPTGQGVINGYTF
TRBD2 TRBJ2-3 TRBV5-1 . TGCGCCAGCAGCTCCGGACTAGCGGGAGTGGCAGATACGCAGTATTTT CASSSGLAGVADTQYF
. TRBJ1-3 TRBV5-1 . TGCGCCAGCAGCCAAGGAGTTACTAAAAACACCATATATTTT CASSQGVTKNTIYF
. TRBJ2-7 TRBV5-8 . TGTGCCAGCAGCGATGCCGGGGCCAAACCCTACGAGCAGTACTTC CASSDAGAKPYEQYF
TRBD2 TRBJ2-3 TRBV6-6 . TGTGCCAGCAGTTACGGGCGGGAGGCGACAGATACGCAGTATTTT CASSYGREATDTQYF
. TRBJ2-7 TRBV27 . TGTGCCAGCAGTTTATTTGCCAGTACCTACGAGCAGTACTTC CASSLFASTYEQYF
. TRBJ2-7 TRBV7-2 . TGTGCCAGCAGCTTGGGCGGGCCCGTTGAGCAGTACTTC CASSLGGPVEQYF
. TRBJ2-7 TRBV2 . TGTGCCAGCAGTGAGGGACGGTGGGTCTCCTACGAGCAGTACTTC CASSEGRWVSYEQYF
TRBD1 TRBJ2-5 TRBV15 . TGTGCCACCAGCAGAGGGGGGACAGGGCAGGAGACCCAGTACTTC CATSRGGTGQETQYF
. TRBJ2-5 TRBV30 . TGTGCCTGGAGCGGGGCGGGACGAGAGACCCAGTACTTC CAWSGAGRETQYF
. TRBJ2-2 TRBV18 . TGTGCCAGCTCACGCAGGAACACCGGGGAGCTGTTTTTT CASSRRNTGELFF
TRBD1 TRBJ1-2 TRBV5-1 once TGCGCCAGCAGCCCCGGGACAGGGGTCTATGGCTACACCTTC CASSPGTGVYGYTF
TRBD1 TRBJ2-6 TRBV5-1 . TGCGCCAGCAGCTTGGCAGCAGGGGGTATCTCTGGGGCCAACGTCCTGACTTTC CASSLAAGGISGANVLTF
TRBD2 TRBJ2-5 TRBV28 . TGTGCCAGCAGGGGCCGTGGTAGCGGGTACCAAGAGACCCAGTACTTC CASRGRGSGYQETQYF
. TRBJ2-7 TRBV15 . TGTGCCACCAGCAGAGAGAAGGGGGGGCTGTCCTACGAGCAGTACTTC CATSREKGGLSYEQYF
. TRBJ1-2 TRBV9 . TGTGCCAGCAGCCCCCGTGAGTCCCGTCGTGGCTACACCTTC CASSPRESRRGYTF
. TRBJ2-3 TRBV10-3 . TGTGCCATCAGTAATACGGGAGAGGGAACAGATACGCAGTATTTT CAISNTGEGTDTQYF
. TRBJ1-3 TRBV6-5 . TGTGCCAGCAGTTCCCGCTCGGGGACGAAAGGAAACACCATATATTTT CASSSRSGTKGNTIYF
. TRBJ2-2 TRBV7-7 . TGTGCTAGCAGCCACGACAAAACCGGGGAGCTGTTTTTT CASSHDKTGELFF
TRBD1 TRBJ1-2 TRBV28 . TGTGCCAGCAGTTCGGGTGGCGAGACAGGGGTTGGCTATGGCTACACCTTC CASSSGGETGVGYGYTF
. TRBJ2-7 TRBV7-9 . TGTGCCAGCAGCTTAGTCATGGAGGGCGAGCAGTACTTC CASSLVMEGEQYF
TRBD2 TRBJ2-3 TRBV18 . TGTGCCAGCTCAAGAGCGGGAGTCCACACAGATACGCAGTATTTT CASSRAGVHTDTQYF
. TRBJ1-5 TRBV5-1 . TGCGCCAGCAGCGAGGGTGGGGGTCAGCCCCAGCATTTT CASSEGGGQPQHF
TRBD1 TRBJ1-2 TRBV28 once TGTGCCAGCAGTTTGAGGGGACAGGAGGGTGGCTACACCTTC CASSLRGQEGGYTF
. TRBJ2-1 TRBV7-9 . TGTGCCAGCAGCTCCGGACGGAGCAATGAGCAGTTCTTC CASSSGRSNEQFF
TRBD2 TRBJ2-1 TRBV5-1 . TGCGCCAGCAGCTCGAAGACTAGCGCGTACAATGAGCAGTTCTTC CASSSKTSAYNEQFF
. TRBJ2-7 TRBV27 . TGTGCCAGCAGTTTAAGCTTCGGGAACTACGAGCAGTACTTC CASSLSFGNYEQYF
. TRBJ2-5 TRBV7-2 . TGTGCCAGCAGCCGCCCGTGGGGAGAGACCCAGTACTTC CASSRPWGETQYF
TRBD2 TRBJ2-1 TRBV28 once TGTGCCAGCAGCGCCGTACTAGCGGGAGGGCCGATTGGGCAGTTCTTC CASSAVLAGGPIGQFF
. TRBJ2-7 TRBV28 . TGTGCCAGCAGTTCCAGTTACGAGCAGTACTTC CASSSSYEQYF
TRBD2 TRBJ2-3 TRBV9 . TGTGCCAGCAGCCCCGGACTAGCGGGCACAGATACGCAGTATTTT CASSPGLAGTDTQYF
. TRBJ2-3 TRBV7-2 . TGTGCCAGCAGCTACACACCGGGGCCCCAGGGTACGCAGTATTTT CASSYTPGPQGTQYF
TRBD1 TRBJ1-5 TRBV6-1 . TGTGCCAGCTGTCGGACAGGGGGGCATCAGCCCCAGCATTTT CASCRTGGHQPQHF
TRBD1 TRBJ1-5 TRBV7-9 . TGTGCCAGCAGCTTAGCTGGGACAGGGGGCAATCAGCCCCAGCATTTT CASSLAGTGGNQPQHF